The T cell receptor (beta chain) described here comes from a study of blood T cell repertoires in COVID-19. Overall study context: Sites in the United States, Italy and Spain provided acute and convalescent COVID-19 samples. The cDNA or gDNA used as material had been derived from T cells, B-cell-depleted T cells, or PBMCs.

The length of the CDR3 is 16 residues. Germline V gene sequence: CDR1 SEHNR, CDR2 FQNEAQ (reference sequence). The V gene end was trimmed by 2 bases and the J gene end by 10 bases; junction bases not matched to a gene: 13. Seattle cases were enrolled at active infection and followed longitudinally. Data came from immunoSEQ multiplex PCR; TCRdb stores just in-frame clones and leaves some out. The sample lists approximately 290,000 clones; approximately 90% were seen once. Sequencing input: peripheral blood. The receptor comes from a woman in her twenties or thirties with COVID-19, enrolled during active disease. V gene TRBV7-9 combines with J gene TRBJ1-4, with 7 bases lining up with TRBD1. The CDR3 region has the DNA TGTGCCAGCAGCTTAATCGGGACAGACCTAGGCGGAAAACTGTTTTTT. Its protein product is CASSLIGTDLGGKLFF.